This T cell receptor (beta chain) was sequenced for a study of T cells in Graves' hyperthyroidism and ophthalmopathy. Trimming left V 1 base short and J 1 base short, with 10 bases between. Germline lookup yields CDR1 SGHTA and CDR2 FQGNSA. The CDR3 loop spans 15 amino acids. This clonotype was detected many times. It was RNA transcripts that yielded the amplified TCR beta CDR3 regions. A first-round RT-PCR of the TCR CDR3 used the HTBI primer set. TCRdb re-called the multiplex PCR reads through MiXCR, storing one row per CDR3 protein. Of approximately 570,000 distinct CDR3 sequences listed, less than 20% are singletons.

This clonotype was sampled from a man in his forties with Graves' ophthalmopathy. The chain employs TRBV7-2 and TRBJ2-5; D is unclear. Sample: blood. The CDR3 here is CASSLVAGPQETQYF. The CDR3 nucleotides read TGTGCCAGCAGCTTAGTTGCCGGACCCCAAGAGACCCAGTACTTC.